This TCR beta chain was captured in a study of T cell repertoires in aging, cancer and after chemotherapy. Study information: The full dataset contained roughly 9 million TCR reads. General study results and limits: Rebound thymic output was suggested by rising median generation probability during chemotherapy in each cancer cohort. In cancer patients, declining TCR diversity with age involved lost richness and lost evenness.

Turning to this clonotype: Its antigen is as yet unknown.

Rearranged V-D-J TRB sequences were amplified with a mixed TRB-A/B primer pool. MiXCR, run by TCRdb on the multiplex PCR reads, gives a single entry per CDR3 protein. The repertoire holds about 13,000 distinct CDR3 sequences, with roughly 24% as singletons. TCR beta rearrangements were amplified from peripheral blood genomic DNA. Trimming took 3 bases from V and 11 from J, leaving 17 bases between them. The CDR3 sequence is 14 residues long. The germline CDR1 and CDR2 sequences are MNHNS and SASEGT. Sequences were obtained from blood. The sequence was collected from a human donor in good health. V and J are TRBV6-1 and TRBJ1-5, with a possible D match to TRBD1 (5 bases). CDR3 protein: CASSEAGLGGSQHF. The CDR3 DNA follows: TGTGCCAGCAGTGAGGCAGGGCTGGGAGGGTCCCAGCATTTT.